The 9 T cell receptor beta chains presented below share a single source sample, sequenced in a study of shared clonotypes between healthy human individuals. Clones were sequenced by immunoSEQ multiplex PCR, and TCRdb holds only the in-frame ones, with some missing. The sample shows approximately 1.5 million clones, about 98.5% of them seen only once. The sample comprised naive CD4+ T cells sorted from blood. Regarding subset: CD45RA+ positively selected. The receptor source for this set is a man aged 25 to 45 in good health.

The rearrangement joins TRBV11-2 to TRBJ2-5, with D possibly matching TRBD1 (6 bases). The CDR3 runs 16 residues. V lost 4 bases, J lost 5 bases, and 20 bases lay in between. Germline lookup yields CDR1 SGHAT and CDR2 FQNNGV. CDR3 amino acids: CASSSAQGFPGETQYF. The CDR3 DNA sequence: TGTGCCAGCAGCTCCGCCCAGGGGTTCCCCGGGGAGACCCAGTACTTC. Drawing the rest from reference TRBV11-2 and TRBJ2-5, the complete variable domain is EAGVAQSPRYKIIEKRQSVAFWCNPISGHATLYWYQQILGQGPKLLIQFQNNGVVDDSQLPKDRFSAERLKGVDSTLKIQPAKLEDSAVYLCASSSAQGFPGETQYFGPGTRLLVL.

This chain links TRBV28 with TRBJ2-1, with TRBD1 matching over 7 bases. This CDR3 has 14 amino acids. V lost 4 bases to trimming and J lost 6 bases; unmatched junction nucleotides: 6. The germline V gene has CDR1 MDHEN and CDR2 SYDVKM. The CDR3 nucleotides are TGTGCCAGCAGTTGGGGGACAGTAATCAATGAGCAGTTCTTC. Protein sequence: CASSWGTVINEQFF.

V gene TRBV5-4 combines with J gene TRBJ2-5, with D perhaps TRBD1 (6 bases). V gave up 1 base and J gave up 3 bases, with 10 bases separating them. The CDR3 covers 14 residues. Germline V gene lookup returns CDR1 SGHNT and CDR2 YYREEE (reference sequence). CDR3 protein: CASSLRDTEETQYF. The CDR3 bases are TGTGCCAGCAGCTTGAGGGACACCGAAGAGACCCAGTACTTC.

Note on this clone: The sample has other DNA sequences that encode this CDR3 too. The gene calls are TRBV6-6 and TRBJ1-5; D remains ambiguous. Per germline, CDR1 MNHNY and CDR2 SVGAGI (reference sequence). The CDR3 loop spans 12 amino acids. The V and J ends lost 2 bases and 5 bases respectively, with 4 bases between them. DNA for the CDR3: TGTGCCAGCAGTTACCTAGATCAGCCCCAGCATTTT. Protein product: CASSYLDQPQHF.

The table lists this clone with a count of one. The chain has TRBV19 and TRBJ2-7, with 10 bases lining up with TRBD1. With 4 bases clipped from V and 7 bases from J, the junction kept 7 bases outside the gene matches. The CDR3 covers 14 residues. Per the germline V gene, CDR1 is LNHDA and CDR2 is SQIVND (reference sequence). The CDR3 nucleotides read TGTGCCAGTAGTAGCCGGGACAGGGGTTTGGAGCAGTACTTC. Protein: CASSSRDRGLEQYF.

This clone has only one observation. The chain couples TRBV5-6 to TRBJ2-2; 10 nucleotides match TRBD2. Germline V lookup: CDR1 SGHDT, CDR2 YYEEEE. CDR3 length: 17 residues. J was trimmed by 3 bases and V by 1 base; bases with no gene match: 6. CDR3 in amino acids: CASSLLLAGDDTGELFF. CDR3 coding DNA: TGTGCCAGCAGCTTGCTCCTAGCGGGAGACGACACCGGGGAGCTGTTTTTT.

The rearrangement uses TRBV10-3 and TRBJ1-1, with D unclear. This CDR3 has 17 residues. Germline CDR1 is ENHRY and CDR2 is SYGVKD. Trimming removed 2 bases from V and 5 bases from J, with 21 bases in between. The CDR3 region is CAISEIEWAGLWTEAFF. The CDR3 DNA reads as TGTGCCATCAGTGAGATCGAGTGGGCGGGATTATGGACTGAAGCTTTCTTT.

This chain joins TRBV6-6 and TRBJ2-7; no firm D call. The germline V gene encodes CDR1 MNHNY and CDR2 SVGAGI (reference sequence). The CDR3 loop spans 14 amino acids. Trimming took 0 bases from V and 2 from J, leaving 8 bases between them. CDR3 sequence: CASSYSRLAYEQYF. CDR3 in DNA: TGTGCCAGCAGTTACTCCAGGCTGGCCTACGAGCAGTACTTC.

For the CDR3, the DNA is TGTGCCAGCAGCCAGGACAGGTATCAGCCCCAGCATTTT. Protein: CASSQDRYQPQHF. The chain joins TRBV27 to TRBJ1-5; 7 nucleotides agree with TRBD1. This CDR3 region has 13 residues. The V gene's germline CDR1 is MNHEY and CDR2 SMNVEV (reference sequence). V was pared by 6 bases and J by 5 bases, with 4 bases of the junction left unmatched.